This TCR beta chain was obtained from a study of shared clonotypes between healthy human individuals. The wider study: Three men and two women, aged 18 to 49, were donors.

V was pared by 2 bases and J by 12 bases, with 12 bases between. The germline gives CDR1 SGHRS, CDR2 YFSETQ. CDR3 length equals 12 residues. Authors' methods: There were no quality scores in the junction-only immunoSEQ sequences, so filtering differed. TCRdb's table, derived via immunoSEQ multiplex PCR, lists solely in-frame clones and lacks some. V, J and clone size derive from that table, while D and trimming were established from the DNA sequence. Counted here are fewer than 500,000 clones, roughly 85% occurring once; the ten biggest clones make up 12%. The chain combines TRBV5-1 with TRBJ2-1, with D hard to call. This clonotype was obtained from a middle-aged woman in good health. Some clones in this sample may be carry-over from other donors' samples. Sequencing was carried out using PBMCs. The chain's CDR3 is CASSFGNGVQFF. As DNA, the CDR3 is TGCGCCAGCAGCTTCGGAAATGGGGTGCAGTTCTTC. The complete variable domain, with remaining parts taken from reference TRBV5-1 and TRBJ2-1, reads KAGVTQTPRYLIKTRGQQVTLSCSPISGHRSVSWYQQTPGQGLQFLFEYFSETQRNKGNFPGRFSGRQFSNSRSEMNVSTLELGDSALYLCASSFGNGVQFFGPGTRLTVL.